These 5 T cell receptor beta chains originate from one sample sequenced in a study of blood T cell repertoires in COVID-19. Assay used: immunoSEQ multiplex PCR; TCRdb lists only in-frame clones, some missing. The sample has about 240,000 clones, 82% seen once. What was sequenced was peripheral blood. The receptors were gathered from a woman in her sixties with active or convalescent COVID-19.

The gene calls are TRBV14 and TRBJ2-5; D perhaps matches TRBD2 (6 bases). The CDR3 contains 15 residues. From germline, CDR1 is SGHDN and CDR2 FVKESK. V was cut by 0 bases and J by 5 bases, with 13 bases left in between. CDR3 bases: TGTGCCAGCAGCCAAGATTGGGCGGGAAGCGAGACCCAGTACTTC. Translated, it gives CASSQDWAGSETQYF.

This chain links TRBV5-6 with TRBJ1-5, with a weak D call TRBD1 (6 bases). CDR1 and CDR2 from the germline V gene are SGHDT and YYEEEE. The CDR3 covers 15 residues. Trimming stripped 0 bases from V and 4 bases from J, with 11 bases between. CDR3 loop: CASSLGDRRNQPQHF. The DNA for the CDR3 is TGTGCCAGCAGCTTGGGTGACAGGAGGAATCAGCCCCAGCATTTT.

The J gene is TRBJ1-6, the V gene TRBV28; D is perhaps TRBD1 (6 bases). The V gene lost 6 bases and the J gene lost 9 bases, with 15 bases spanning the gap. The CDR3 sequence is 14 residues long. Germline V gene data show CDR1 as MDHEN and CDR2 as SYDVKM. For the CDR3, the DNA is TGTGCCAGCAGGGGGCTGGGGGCAGGTTCACCCCTCCACTTT. As protein: CASRGLGAGSPLHF.

J is TRBJ2-3 and V is TRBV27; 8 nucleotides match TRBD2. V shed 8 bases and J 6 bases; nucleotides not matched to a gene: 10. This CDR3 has 14 residues. CDR1 MNHEY and CDR2 SMNVEV come from the germline V gene (reference sequence). CDR3 sequence reads: CASGLSGARDTQYF. The DNA for the CDR3 is TGTGCCAGCGGTCTTAGCGGGGCAAGGGATACGCAGTATTTT.

The chain combines TRBV10-1 with TRBJ2-7; TRBD1 aligns across 9 bases. Germline V lookup: CDR1 WNHNN, CDR2 SYGVQD (reference sequence). V shed 9 bases and J 5 bases; nucleotides not matched to a gene: 11. The CDR3 spans 14 residues. CDR3 amino acids: CARDPPGQGHEQYF. The CDR3 DNA follows: TGCGCCAGAGACCCACCGGGACAGGGCCACGAGCAGTACTTC.